The table lists the clone carrying this TCR beta chain with many counts. Antigen: not known. This sample was taken from a study of type 1 regulatory T cells. TCRdb independently ran MiXCR on the reads; one entry per CDR3 protein. The table records roughly 40,000 distinct CDR3 sequences, 12% of them present only once. V was clipped by 10 bases and J by 0 bases, with 12 bases between them. This CDR3 comprises 13 residues. This clonotype was obtained from a human donor in good health. The sample was cultured non-Tr1 T cells, either the whole culture or a sorted T cell fraction (not recorded which). V gene TRBV12-3 or TRBV12-4 combines with J gene TRBJ1-2; D gene ambiguous. The CDR3 region has the DNA TGTGCCAACTCGAAAGGAGCTAACTATGGCTACACCTTC. It translates to CANSKGANYGYTF.